The source of this TCR beta chain is a study of beta chain features in type 1 diabetes (dated by TCRdb to 2017 to 2018). At the level of the whole study: Patients and healthy donors did not differ in mean age, gender distribution, total cell number or subset yield. In the study, recently diagnosed type 1 diabetes patients and matched healthy donors were compared on the TCRB repertoires of their sorted circulating CD4+ T cell subsets. Regulatory and stem cell-like memory subsets were isolated from only 8 patients and about 8 healthy donors, whereas naive and central memory subsets came from all 30 or so donors. A total of around 100 million sorted cells were examined across all samples, and RNA yield correlated strongly with the number of cells per subset.

Notes on this clone: Its specific antigen is unknown. Nothing much larger sits one base from this clone, and base qualities are not available.

From each donor, a single peripheral blood sample of about 120 mL on average was drawn into heparinised tubes. A BD FACSAria II was used to sort naive, central memory, regulatory and stem cell-like memory CD4+ T cells with a panel that included CD45RO, CCR7, CD25, CD127, CD95 and CD27. All sorted populations exceeded 95% purity. Right away, PBMCs were isolated by Lymphoprep density gradient centrifugation and were stained directly, with no culture step. So that batch effects would be minimized, each experiment stained and sorted samples in pairs, pairing one healthy donor with one patient. What the work shows at the level of the full study, not this receptor alone: A moderate but significant shortening of TCRB CDR3 length was observed in type 1 diabetes patients in all four CD4+ subsets. At VDJ recombination sites, type 1 diabetes patients had fewer insertions and more deleted nucleotides, which implies abnormalities in thymic rearrangement. PCR may preferentially amplify shorter templates, but because patient and control samples were amplified and corrected together, any resulting skew would affect both groups equally. Naive, central memory and regulatory TCRB repertoires appeared to be more similar among patients than among healthy donors. Sequencing cDNA rather than genomic DNA could over-represent highly expressing activated cells, although activation and CD3 levels did not differ between groups. Because small numbers of individuals were included in the HLA sub-analyses, any influence of HLA type on TCRB rearrangement was left unresolved.

The entire isolated RNA was reverse transcribed using the High Capacity cDNA Reverse Transcription Kit, and thus expressed TCRB transcripts were sequenced. Deep immunoSEQ sequencing was applied to naive, central memory and regulatory T cell samples, giving an average of about 3.8 million total reads per sample. Sorted cells were lysed in RLT buffer, and RNA was extracted using DNase-treated RNeasy Micro or Mini kits according to cell number. Each cell subset was processed on its own to prevent cross-contamination, while patient and healthy donor samples were processed together. TCRB sequences were amplified from cDNA with the immunoSEQ multiplex PCR, producing 87-bp fragments spanning the CDR3 region. Amplicons were sequenced on the Illumina HiSeq platform. The paper's processing steps were these. Synthetic template baselines were used to correct PCR bias computationally, reads within Hamming distance 2 were collapsed, and singletons that could not be merged were discarded. Reads were aligned against IMGT to assign V, D and J genes, CDR3 length and insertions or deletions at six rearrangement sites. Within each subset, clonotype counts were normalized to the number of sorted cells before true diversity and Gini coefficients were calculated with the tcR R package. Repertoire sharing was quantified using the overlap coefficient calculated on TCRB nucleotide sequences. As a proxy for the pre-selection repertoire, out-of-frame TCRB sequences from naive cells were analyzed. TCRdb provides this immuneACCESS table in a form limited to in-frame rearrangements. Some clones are lacking; in checked studies, under half of them reflect an unresolved V gene, and why the rest are absent is not known. Clone size and V and J calls were adopted from that table, with D and trimming inferred from the DNA. Counted in this sample were 600,000 to 700,000 clones; around 12% of them appeared once. Approximately 0.11% of the sample rests with the top ten.

For CDR1 and CDR2, the germline V gene lists ENHRY and SYGVKD. The CDR3 starts with the cysteine, ends with the phenylalanine, and has 14 residues. CDR3 DNA is the only sequence kept; it has 42 bases, read in frame from the first base. V and J lose 0 bases and 2 bases, and a span of 8 bases separates them. Input material: naive CD4+ T cells from blood. What the cell subset or site label conveys for this sample: true naive CD4+ T cells. Recombination joined TRBV10-3 with TRBJ2-7, with the D gene too uncertain to name. The sequence derives from a man under 40 with type 1 diabetes. The base sequence is TGTGCCATCAGTGAGTCCATCAGGACCTACGAGCAGTACTTC. Its product reads: CAISESIRTYEQYF.